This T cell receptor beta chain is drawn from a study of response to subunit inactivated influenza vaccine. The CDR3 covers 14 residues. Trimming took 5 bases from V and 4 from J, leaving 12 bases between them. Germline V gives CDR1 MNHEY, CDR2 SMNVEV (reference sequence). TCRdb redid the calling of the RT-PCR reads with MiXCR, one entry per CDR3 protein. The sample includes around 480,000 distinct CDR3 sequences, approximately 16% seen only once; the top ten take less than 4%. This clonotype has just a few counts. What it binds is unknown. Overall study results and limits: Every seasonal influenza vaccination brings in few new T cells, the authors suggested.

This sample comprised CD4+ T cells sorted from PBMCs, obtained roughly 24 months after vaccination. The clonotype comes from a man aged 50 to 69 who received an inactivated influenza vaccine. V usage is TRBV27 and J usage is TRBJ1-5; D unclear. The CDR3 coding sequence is TGTGCCAGCAGTCACGAATACCCTAATCAGCCCCAGCATTTT. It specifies CASSHEYPNQPQHF.